Following are 11 T cell receptor beta chains from one sample sequenced in a study of blood T cell repertoires in COVID-19. Generated by immunoSEQ multiplex PCR, the TCRdb table keeps only in-frame clones and is missing some. The table lists some 240,000 clones, about four fifths of them singletons. The sequenced sample consisted of peripheral blood. The receptors come from a woman older than 75 with COVID-19, enrolled during active disease.

The J gene is TRBJ1-4, the V gene TRBV4-3; D not certain. CDR3 length: 14 residues. Germline V lookup: CDR1 LGHNA, CDR2 YSLEER. Trimming left V 1 base short and J 8 bases short, with 11 bases between. The CDR3 DNA reads as TGCGCCAGCAGCCAAGGTGGACTTGGGGAAAAACTGTTTTTT. This codes for CASSQGGLGEKLFF.

J is TRBJ1-5 and V is TRBV10-3; D may be TRBD1 (5 bases). The CDR3 extends over 14 amino acids. Germline assignment: CDR1 ENHRY and CDR2 SYGVKD. Trimming took off 8 bases at V and 1 base at J, with 12 bases between the two ends. The CDR3 nucleotides are TGTGCCATCGCAAGTCGACAGAGCAATCAGCCCCAGCATTTT. This gives the protein CAIASRQSNQPQHF.

V and J are TRBV6-6 and TRBJ1-2; the D is unclear. Germline assignment: CDR1 MNHNY and CDR2 SVGAGI (reference sequence). There are 15 residues in the CDR3. Trimming left V 0 bases short and J 4 bases short, with 12 bases between. This chain's CDR3 is CASSYSLTERYGYTF. CDR3 DNA sequence: TGTGCCAGCAGTTACTCGTTAACAGAACGCTATGGCTACACCTTC.

This sequence joins TRBV28 and TRBJ1-1; D unresolved. The germline V gene has CDR1 MDHEN and CDR2 SYDVKM. The CDR3 runs to 12 residues. The V and J ends lost 5 bases and 4 bases respectively, with 8 bases between them. CDR3 DNA sequence: TGTGCCAGCAGTGTGGCGGTCACTGAAGCTTTCTTT. It specifies CASSVAVTEAFF.

The chain links TRBV7-2 to TRBJ1-4; a weak D match, TRBD1 (6 bases). CDR3 length equals 15 residues. Deletions cut 5 bases from V and 5 bases from J, with 15 bases between. Germline V gene data show CDR1 as SGHTA and CDR2 as FQGNSA. CDR3 amino acids: CASSLSGTNNEKLFF. The CDR3 DNA reads TGTGCCAGCAGCCTCTCCGGGACAAACAATGAAAAACTGTTTTTT.

The CDR3 nucleotides are TGCGCCAGCAGCTTGGAAATAACAATGAACACTGAAGCTTTCTTT. Translation: CASSLEITMNTEAFF. V gene TRBV5-1 combines with J gene TRBJ1-1, with D unclear. The ends were cut back, 0 bases at V and 0 bases at J, with 9 bases in the middle. This CDR3 region has 15 residues. Germline CDR1 SGHRS, CDR2 YFSETQ. The full variable domain, in which reference TRBV5-1 and TRBJ1-1 provide the parts outside the CDR3, is KAGVTQTPRYLIKTRGQQVTLSCSPISGHRSVSWYQQTPGQGLQFLFEYFSETQRNKGNFPGRFSGRQFSNSRSEMNVSTLELGDSALYLCASSLEITMNTEAFFGQGTRLTVV.

This clone was seen more than once but under ten times. This rearrangement joins TRBV27 to TRBJ2-1, with D possibly TRBD2 on 6 matching bases. The germline V gene encodes CDR1 MNHEY and CDR2 SMNVEV (reference sequence). The CDR3 spans 16 residues. V gave up 0 bases and J gave up 0 bases, with 9 bases separating them. CDR3 region: CASSLSEGSSYNEQFF. As DNA, the CDR3 is TGTGCCAGCAGTTTATCGGAGGGGAGCTCCTACAATGAGCAGTTCTTC.

The chain carries TRBV27 and TRBJ1-2; 7 nucleotides line up with TRBD1. In germline, CDR1 is MNHEY, CDR2 SMNVEV (reference sequence). The CDR3 is 11 amino acids. V lost 8 bases to trimming and J lost 5 bases; unmatched junction nucleotides: 2. Written as DNA, the CDR3 is TGTGCCAGCGGGGACAGATATGGCTACACCTTC. Translation: CASGDRYGYTF.

This sequence joins TRBV5-5 and TRBJ1-4; 9 bases fit TRBD1. This CDR3 spans 14 amino acids. CDR1 is SGHKS and CDR2 is YYEKEE in the germline V gene (reference sequence). The V and J ends lost 3 bases and 7 bases, in that order; junction bases with no gene match: 4. The CDR3: CASSSGQGFEKLFF. The CDR3 DNA is TGTGCCAGCAGCTCGGGACAGGGCTTTGAAAAACTGTTTTTT.

This clone was detected a few times. V is TRBV12-3 or TRBV12-4 and J is TRBJ1-2, with D hard to call. The V end was cut by 3 bases, the J end by 0 bases, with 5 bases between. The CDR3 totals 13 residues. CDR3 residues: CASSLETNYGYTF. The CDR3 DNA is TGTGCCAGCAGTTTGGAGACTAACTATGGCTACACCTTC.

This clone was seen a few times. The gene calls are TRBV28 and TRBJ1-5, with 7 bases fitting TRBD1. CDR1 and CDR2 (germline): MDHEN, SYDVKM. This CDR3 has 15 amino acids. Trimming cost V 7 bases and J 4 bases; bases outside gene matches: 10. The CDR3 reads CASKSDQQGNQPQHF. Here the CDR3 DNA reads TGTGCCAGCAAATCCGACCAACAGGGGAATCAGCCCCAGCATTTT.